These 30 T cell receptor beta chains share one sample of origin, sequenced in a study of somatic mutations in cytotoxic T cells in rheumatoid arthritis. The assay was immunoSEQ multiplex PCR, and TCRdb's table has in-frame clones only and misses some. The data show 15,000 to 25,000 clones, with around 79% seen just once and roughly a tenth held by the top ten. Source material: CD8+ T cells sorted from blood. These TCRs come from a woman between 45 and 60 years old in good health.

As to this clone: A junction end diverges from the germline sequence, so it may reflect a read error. The CDR3 is CASSEWTVQETQYF. CDR3 DNA sequence: TGCGCCAGCAGTGAATGGACAGTACAAGAGACCCAGTACTTC. The chain is built from TRBV6-5 and TRBJ2-5, with a possible D match to TRBD1 (6 bases). Germline V gives CDR1 MNHEY, CDR2 SVGAGI. This CDR3 is built from 14 residues.

This chain's CDR3 is CASSMTVNYGYTF. In DNA, the CDR3 is TGTGCCAGCAGTATGACAGTTAACTATGGCTACACCTTC. The chain employs TRBV27 and TRBJ1-2; D may be TRBD1 (5 bases). V shed 5 bases and J shed 1 base, with 8 bases lying between them. The CDR3 totals 13 residues. CDR1 and CDR2 from the germline V gene are MNHEY and SMNVEV (reference sequence).

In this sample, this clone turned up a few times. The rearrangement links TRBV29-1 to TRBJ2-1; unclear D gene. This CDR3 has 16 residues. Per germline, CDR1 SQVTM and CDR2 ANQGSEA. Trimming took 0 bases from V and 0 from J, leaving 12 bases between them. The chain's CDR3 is CSVEDRSVNSYNEQFF. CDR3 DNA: TGCAGCGTTGAAGATCGATCAGTGAACTCCTACAATGAGCAGTTCTTC.

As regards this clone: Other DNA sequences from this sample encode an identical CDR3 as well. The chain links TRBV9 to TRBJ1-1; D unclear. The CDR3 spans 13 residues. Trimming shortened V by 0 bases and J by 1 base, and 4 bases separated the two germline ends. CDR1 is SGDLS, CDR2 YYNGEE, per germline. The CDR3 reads CASSVVPNTEAFF. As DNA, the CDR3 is TGTGCCAGCAGCGTAGTCCCGAACACTGAAGCTTTCTTT.

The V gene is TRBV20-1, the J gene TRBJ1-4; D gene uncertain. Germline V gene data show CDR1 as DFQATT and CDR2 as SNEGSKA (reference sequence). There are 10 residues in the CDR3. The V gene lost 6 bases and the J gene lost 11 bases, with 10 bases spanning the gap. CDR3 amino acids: CSAKKEKLFF. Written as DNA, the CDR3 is TGCAGTGCAAAGAAGGAGAAACTGTTTTTT.

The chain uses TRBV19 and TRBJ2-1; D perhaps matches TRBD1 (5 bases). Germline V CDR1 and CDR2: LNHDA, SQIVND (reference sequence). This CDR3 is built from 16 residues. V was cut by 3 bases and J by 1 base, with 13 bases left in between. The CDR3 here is CASSIGGALSYNEQFF. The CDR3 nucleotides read TGTGCCAGTAGTATTGGTGGGGCGCTTTCCTACAATGAGCAGTTCTTC.

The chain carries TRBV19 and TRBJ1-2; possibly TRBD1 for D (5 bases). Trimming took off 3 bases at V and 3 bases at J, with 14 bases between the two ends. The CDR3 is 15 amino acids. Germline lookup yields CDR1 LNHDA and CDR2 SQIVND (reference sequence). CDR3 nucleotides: TGTGCCAGTAGTATCGAGGCAGGGACCGACTATGGCTACACCTTC. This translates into CASSIEAGTDYGYTF.

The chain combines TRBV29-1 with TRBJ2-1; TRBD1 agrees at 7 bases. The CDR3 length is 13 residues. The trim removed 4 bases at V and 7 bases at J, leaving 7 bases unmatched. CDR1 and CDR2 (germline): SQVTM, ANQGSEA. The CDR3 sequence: CSVATGVVNEQFF. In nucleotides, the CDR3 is TGCAGCGTTGCAACAGGGGTAGTAAATGAGCAGTTCTTC.

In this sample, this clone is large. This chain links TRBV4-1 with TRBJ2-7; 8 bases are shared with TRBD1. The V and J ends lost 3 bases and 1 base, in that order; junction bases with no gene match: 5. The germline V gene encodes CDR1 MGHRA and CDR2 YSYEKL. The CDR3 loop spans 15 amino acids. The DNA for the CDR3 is TGCGCCAGCAGCCACTCCGGGACAGGATCCTACGAGCAGTACTTC. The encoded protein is CASSHSGTGSYEQYF.

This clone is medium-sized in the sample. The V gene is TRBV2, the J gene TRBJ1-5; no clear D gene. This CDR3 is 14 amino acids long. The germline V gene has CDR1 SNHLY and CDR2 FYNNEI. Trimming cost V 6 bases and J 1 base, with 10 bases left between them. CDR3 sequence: CASRGRISNQPQHF. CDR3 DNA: TGTGCCAGCAGAGGACGGATCAGCAATCAGCCCCAGCATTTT.

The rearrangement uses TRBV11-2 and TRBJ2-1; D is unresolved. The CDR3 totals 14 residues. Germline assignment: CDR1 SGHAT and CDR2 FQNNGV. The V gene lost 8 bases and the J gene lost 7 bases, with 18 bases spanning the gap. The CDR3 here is CASLGSLRPNEQFF. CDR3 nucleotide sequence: TGTGCCAGCCTGGGGTCTTTAAGACCTAATGAGCAGTTCTTC.

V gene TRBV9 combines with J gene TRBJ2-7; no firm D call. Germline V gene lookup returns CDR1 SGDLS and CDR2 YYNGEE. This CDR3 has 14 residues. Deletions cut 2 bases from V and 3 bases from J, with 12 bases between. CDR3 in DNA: TGTGCCAGCAGCGTCCTAGACGGTGGCTACGAGCAGTACTTC. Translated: CASSVLDGGYEQYF.

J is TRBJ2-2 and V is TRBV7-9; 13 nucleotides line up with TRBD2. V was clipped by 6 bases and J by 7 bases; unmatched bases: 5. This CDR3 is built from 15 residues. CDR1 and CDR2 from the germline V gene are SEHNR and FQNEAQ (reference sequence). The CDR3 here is CASRPGTSGVGELFF. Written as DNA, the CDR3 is TGTGCCAGCAGACCAGGGACTAGCGGGGTCGGGGAGCTGTTTTTT.

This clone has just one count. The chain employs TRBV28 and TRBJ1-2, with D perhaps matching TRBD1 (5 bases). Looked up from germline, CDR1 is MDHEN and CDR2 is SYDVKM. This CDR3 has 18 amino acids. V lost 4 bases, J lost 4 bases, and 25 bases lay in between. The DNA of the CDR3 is TGTGCCAGCAGTTCCTCAATACACTGGACACGATCGTCCTATGGCTACACCTTC. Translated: CASSSSIHWTRSSYGYTF.

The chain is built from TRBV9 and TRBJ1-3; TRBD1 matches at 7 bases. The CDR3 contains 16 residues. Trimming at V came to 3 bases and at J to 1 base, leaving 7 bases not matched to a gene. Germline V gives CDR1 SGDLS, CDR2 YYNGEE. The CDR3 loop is CASSAAGGVSGNTIYF. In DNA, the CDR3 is TGTGCCAGCAGCGCCGCAGGGGGAGTATCTGGAAACACCATATATTTT. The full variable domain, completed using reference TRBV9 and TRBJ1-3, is DSGVTQTPKHLITATGQRVTLRCSPRSGDLSVYWYQQSLDQGLQFLIQYYNGEERAKGNILERFSAQQFPDLHSELNLSSLELGDSALYFCASSAAGGVSGNTIYFGEGSWLTVV.

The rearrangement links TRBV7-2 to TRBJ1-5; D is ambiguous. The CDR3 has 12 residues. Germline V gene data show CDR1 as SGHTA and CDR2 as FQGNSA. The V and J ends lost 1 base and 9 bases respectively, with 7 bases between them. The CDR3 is CASSLGRWPQHF. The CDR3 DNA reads TGTGCCAGCAGCTTAGGGCGGTGGCCCCAGCATTTT. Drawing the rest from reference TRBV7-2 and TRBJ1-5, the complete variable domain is GAGVSQSPSNKVTEKGKDVELRCDPISGHTALYWYRQSLGQGLEFLIYFQGNSAPDKSGLPSDRFSAERTGGSVSTLTIQRTQQEDSAVYLCASSLGRWPQHFGDGTRLSIL.

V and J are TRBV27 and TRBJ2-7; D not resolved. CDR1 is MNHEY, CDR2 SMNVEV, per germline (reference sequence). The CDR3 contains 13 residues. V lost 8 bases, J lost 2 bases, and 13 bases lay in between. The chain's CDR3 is CASALGSTYEQYF. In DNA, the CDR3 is TGTGCCAGCGCCTTGGGCAGCACCTACGAGCAGTACTTC.

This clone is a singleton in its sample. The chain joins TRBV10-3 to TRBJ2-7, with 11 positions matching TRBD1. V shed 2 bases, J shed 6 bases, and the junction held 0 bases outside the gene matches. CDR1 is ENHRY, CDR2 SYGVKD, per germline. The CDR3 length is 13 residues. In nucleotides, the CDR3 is TGTGCCATCAGTGAGGGACAGGGGGCCGAGCAGTACTTC. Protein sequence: CAISEGQGAEQYF.

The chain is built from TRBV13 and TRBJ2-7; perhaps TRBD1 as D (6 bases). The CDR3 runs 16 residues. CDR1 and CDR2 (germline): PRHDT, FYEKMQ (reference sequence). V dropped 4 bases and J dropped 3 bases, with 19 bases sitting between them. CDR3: CASSSREGTLLYEQYF. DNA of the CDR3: TGTGCCAGCAGCTCGCGAGAGGGGACACTTCTCTACGAGCAGTACTTC.

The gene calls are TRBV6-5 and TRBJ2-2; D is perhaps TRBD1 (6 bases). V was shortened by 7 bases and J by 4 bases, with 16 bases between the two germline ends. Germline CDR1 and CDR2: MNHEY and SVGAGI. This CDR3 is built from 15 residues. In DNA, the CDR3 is TGTGCCAGCACCTTAGGCCCAGGGGTCACCGGGGAGCTGTTTTTT. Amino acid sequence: CASTLGPGVTGELFF.

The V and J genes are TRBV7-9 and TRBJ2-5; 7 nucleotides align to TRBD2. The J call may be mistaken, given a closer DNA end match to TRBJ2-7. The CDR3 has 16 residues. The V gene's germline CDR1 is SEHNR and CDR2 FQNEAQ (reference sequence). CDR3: CASSPNSGKGFNEQYF. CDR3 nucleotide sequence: TGTGCCAGCAGCCCGAACAGCGGGAAGGGTTTCAACGAGCAGTACTTC.

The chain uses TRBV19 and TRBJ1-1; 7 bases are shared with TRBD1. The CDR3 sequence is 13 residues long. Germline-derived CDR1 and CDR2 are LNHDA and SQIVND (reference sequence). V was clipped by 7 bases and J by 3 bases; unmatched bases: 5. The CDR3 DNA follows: TGTGCCAGTAAAACAGGGGTATACACTGAAGCTTTCTTT. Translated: CASKTGVYTEAFF.

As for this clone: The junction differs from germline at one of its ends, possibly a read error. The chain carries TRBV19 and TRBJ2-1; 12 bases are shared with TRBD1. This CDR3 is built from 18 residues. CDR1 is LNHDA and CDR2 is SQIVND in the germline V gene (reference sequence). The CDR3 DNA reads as TGTGCCAGTAGTATAGAGGGGACAGGGGGCCTCCCTTACAATAAGCAGTTCTTC. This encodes CASSIEGTGGLPYNKQFF.

The CDR3 DNA reads as TGTGCCTGGTTGACCGGCGACGGCACCGGGGAGCTGTTTTTT. This sequence encodes CAWLTGDGTGELFF. The J gene is TRBJ2-2, the V gene TRBV30; D not resolved. V lost 5 bases and J lost 4, with 14 bases in between. The length of the CDR3 is 14 residues. Germline assignment: CDR1 GTSNPN and CDR2 SVGIG (reference sequence).

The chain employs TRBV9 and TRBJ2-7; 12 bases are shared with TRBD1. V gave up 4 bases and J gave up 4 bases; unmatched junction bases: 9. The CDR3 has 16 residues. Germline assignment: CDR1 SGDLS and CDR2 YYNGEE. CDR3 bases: TGTGCCAGCAGCTCGGGGGGGGACAGGGGGCTTTACGAGCAGTACTTC. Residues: CASSSGGDRGLYEQYF.

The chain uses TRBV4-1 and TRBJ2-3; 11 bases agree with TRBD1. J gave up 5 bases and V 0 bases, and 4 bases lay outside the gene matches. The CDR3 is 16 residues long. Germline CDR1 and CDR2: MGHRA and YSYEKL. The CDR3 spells CASSQDRTGGVDTQYF. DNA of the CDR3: TGCGCCAGCAGCCAAGACAGGACAGGGGGCGTAGATACGCAGTATTTT.

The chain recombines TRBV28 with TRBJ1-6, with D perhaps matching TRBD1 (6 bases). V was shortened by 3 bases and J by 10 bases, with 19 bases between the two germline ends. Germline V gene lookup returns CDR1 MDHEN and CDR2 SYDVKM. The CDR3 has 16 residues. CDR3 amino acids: CASSFLESGGDSPLHF. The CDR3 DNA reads TGTGCCAGCAGTTTTCTGGAGTCCGGGGGCGACTCACCCCTCCACTTT.

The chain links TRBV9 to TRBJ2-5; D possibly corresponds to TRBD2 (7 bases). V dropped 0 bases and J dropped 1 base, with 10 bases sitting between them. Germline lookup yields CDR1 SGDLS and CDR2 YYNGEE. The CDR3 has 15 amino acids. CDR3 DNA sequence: TGTGCCAGCAGCGTAGCGGGGGGCAGCCAAGAGACCCAGTACTTC. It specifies CASSVAGGSQETQYF.

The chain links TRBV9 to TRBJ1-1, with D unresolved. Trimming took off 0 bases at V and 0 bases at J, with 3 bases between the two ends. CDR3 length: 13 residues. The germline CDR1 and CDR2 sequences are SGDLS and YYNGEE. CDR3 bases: TGTGCCAGCAGCGTAGAAGTGAACACTGAAGCTTTCTTT. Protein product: CASSVEVNTEAFF.

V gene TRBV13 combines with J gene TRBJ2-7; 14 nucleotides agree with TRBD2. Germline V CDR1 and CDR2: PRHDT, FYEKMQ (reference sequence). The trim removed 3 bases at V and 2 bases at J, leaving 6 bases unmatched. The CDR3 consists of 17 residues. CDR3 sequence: CASSLGLAGVNTYEQYF. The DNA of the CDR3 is TGTGCCAGCAGCTTGGGACTAGCGGGGGTTAATACCTACGAGCAGTACTTC.